These 15 T cell receptor beta chains share one sample of origin, sequenced in a study of CD8 T cells in Susac syndrome. Reverse transcription of about 0.5 to 1 ug RNA was performed with random hexamers. TCRdb re-analysed the immunoSEQ multiplex PCR reads in MiXCR, keeping a single row per CDR3 protein. The table has some 160,000 distinct CDR3 sequences, approximately 95% seen once. Specimen: CD8+ T cells from PBMCs. The receptor set was obtained from a human donor with multiple sclerosis.

The chain combines TRBV5-1 with TRBJ2-6, with TRBD1 as a possible D gene (6 bases). Trimming cost V 4 bases and J 4 bases, with 12 bases left between them. The CDR3 runs 15 residues. Germline CDR1 is SGHRS and CDR2 is YFSETQ. The CDR3 DNA sequence: TGCGCCAGCAGCGCGACAGGTACCGGGGCCAACGTCCTGACTTTC. It translates to CASSATGTGANVLTF.

This chain connects TRBV5-6 to TRBJ1-2; TRBD1 aligns across 9 bases. CDR3 length: 16 amino acids. J was trimmed by 2 bases and V by 4 bases; bases with no gene match: 9. Per germline, CDR1 SGHDT and CDR2 YYEEEE. The CDR3: CASSQPMDRGNYGYTF. As DNA, the CDR3 is TGTGCCAGCAGCCAACCAATGGACAGGGGAAACTATGGCTACACCTTC.

For this clonotype: Mismatch with germline at one junction end may stem from a read error. This rearrangement joins TRBV27 to TRBJ2-7, with a tentative D call TRBD1 (5 bases). The CDR3 length is 14 residues. Germline lookup yields CDR1 MNHEY and CDR2 SMNVEV (reference sequence). Here the CDR3 reads CASSFLGRSHEQYF. The CDR3 DNA is TGTGCCAGCAGTTTTCTGGGGCGCTCCCACGAGCAGTACTTC.

This clonotype was seen only once. The gene calls are TRBV27 and TRBJ1-5, with 7 bases lining up with TRBD1. V was pared by 8 bases and J by 5 bases, with 15 bases of the junction left unmatched. This CDR3 comprises 16 residues. The germline gives CDR1 MNHEY, CDR2 SMNVEV (reference sequence). As DNA, the CDR3 is TGTGCCAGCGGGAGGATTGGGACAGAAGAATATCAGCCCCAGCATTTT. This codes for CASGRIGTEEYQPQHF.

The rearrangement joins TRBV7-9 to TRBJ2-1, with TRBD1 identical over 7 bases. The CDR3 runs 14 residues. Losses at the gene ends were 1 base for V and 11 bases for J; bases not matched to a gene: 8. The V gene's germline CDR1 is SEHNR and CDR2 FQNEAQ (reference sequence). This chain's CDR3 is CASSLGTGPTQQFF. For the CDR3, the DNA is TGTGCCAGCAGCTTAGGGACAGGCCCAACCCAGCAGTTCTTC.

This chain connects TRBV5-1 to TRBJ2-7, with a tentative D call TRBD1 (6 bases). Trimming shortened V by 4 bases and J by 3 bases, and 14 bases separated the two germline ends. The CDR3 is 14 amino acids. CDR1 is SGHRS and CDR2 is YFSETQ in the germline V gene. The CDR3 nucleotides read TGCGCCAGCAGCATCGGACAGAATAACTACGAGCAGTACTTC. It encodes CASSIGQNNYEQYF. The variable domain in full, completed from reference TRBV5-1 and TRBJ2-7, reads KAGVTQTPRYLIKTRGQQVTLSCSPISGHRSVSWYQQTPGQGLQFLFEYFSETQRNKGNFPGRFSGRQFSNSRSEMNVSTLELGDSALYLCASSIGQNNYEQYFGPGTRLTVT.

V is TRBV6-5 and J is TRBJ1-6; tentative D call: TRBD1 (5 bases). The length of the CDR3 is 16 residues. Germline values: CDR1 MNHEY, CDR2 SVGAGI. The ends were cut back, 0 bases at V and 14 bases at J, with 20 bases in the middle. CDR3 sequence: CASSYSSGYLDSALHF. The CDR3 DNA reads as TGTGCCAGCAGTTACTCGTCAGGGTATTTAGATTCGGCCCTCCACTTT.

V and J are TRBV27 and TRBJ2-7, with D unresolved. Germline V gives CDR1 MNHEY, CDR2 SMNVEV (reference sequence). V lost 4 bases and J 2 bases, leaving 12 bases between the germline ends. This CDR3 is built from 14 residues. In nucleotides, the CDR3 is TGTGCCAGCAGTTACCAGGAAAGTACCTACGAGCAGTACTTC. It codes for CASSYQESTYEQYF.

The CDR3 is CASSRGFYNEQFF. In DNA form, the CDR3 reads TGTGCCAGTAGTAGAGGATTTTACAATGAGCAGTTCTTC. V is TRBV19 and J is TRBJ2-1; D remains ambiguous. The germline V gene encodes CDR1 LNHDA and CDR2 SQIVND (reference sequence). This CDR3 is built from 13 residues. Trimming removed 4 bases at V and 4 bases at J, with 8 bases between.

V is TRBV28 and J is TRBJ2-3; possibly TRBD1 for D (6 bases). The CDR3 is made up of 15 amino acids. Germline V gives CDR1 MDHEN, CDR2 SYDVKM. Deletions cut 3 bases from V and 3 bases from J, with 13 bases between. CDR3 loop: CASSFGQINTDTQYF. In DNA, the CDR3 is TGTGCCAGCAGTTTTGGACAGATCAATACAGATACGCAGTATTTT.

The CDR3 DNA is TGTGCCAGCAGCGTGGGACTAGCGGGGGGAATATACAATGAGCAGTTCTTC. This codes for CASSVGLAGGIYNEQFF. The chain uses TRBV9 and TRBJ2-1; 15 bases align to TRBD2. CDR1 is SGDLS and CDR2 is YYNGEE in the germline V gene. The CDR3 totals 17 residues. V lost 2 bases and J lost 4; bases outside the gene matches: 4.

This clonotype has a single count. This chain joins TRBV19 and TRBJ2-1; D call uncertain. Trimming took 4 bases from V and 2 from J, leaving 9 bases between them. This CDR3 has 14 residues. Looked up from germline, CDR1 is LNHDA and CDR2 is SQIVND (reference sequence). Written as DNA, the CDR3 is TGTGCCAGTAGTACCGGCAGCACCTACAATGAGCAGTTCTTC. As protein: CASSTGSTYNEQFF.

The V call is TRBV4-1, the J call TRBJ1-1, with a possible D match to TRBD1 (6 bases). Germline lookup yields CDR1 MGHRA and CDR2 YSYEKL. The V and J ends lost 4 bases and 5 bases respectively, with 14 bases between them. The CDR3 covers 14 residues. CDR3 sequence: CASSPLQGNTEAFF. The CDR3 DNA reads as TGCGCCAGCAGCCCGCTACAGGGTAATACTGAAGCTTTCTTT.

V and J are TRBV9 and TRBJ1-4; D is possibly TRBD1 (5 bases). V dropped 0 bases and J dropped 4 bases, with 16 bases sitting between them. The length of the CDR3 is 17 residues. Germline V gene lookup returns CDR1 SGDLS and CDR2 YYNGEE. The CDR3 region has the DNA TGTGCCAGCAGCGTAGAGGGCAGCCAACAGGATAATGAAAAACTGTTTTTT. Residues: CASSVEGSQQDNEKLFF.

The rearrangement links TRBV29-1 to TRBJ2-5, with D uncertain. The ends were cut back, 7 bases at V and 5 bases at J, with 14 bases in the middle. Germline CDR1 and CDR2: SQVTM and ANQGSEA. This CDR3 has 12 residues. CDR3 DNA sequence: TGCAGCGCTGGGATTTCTTGGGAGACCCAGTACTTC. It is translated as CSAGISWETQYF.